The clone carrying this TCR beta chain was detected only once. The data stem from a study of T cell changes during pregnancy in multiple sclerosis. This table comes from immunoSEQ multiplex PCR, and its TCRdb copy is limited to in-frame clones, with some not included. The sample yields about 40,000 clones, around 90% seen once. Germline CDR1 ENHRY, CDR2 SYGVKD. V was trimmed by 3 bases and J by 4 bases, leaving 12 bases between them. This CDR3 spans 15 amino acids. This sample comprised peripheral blood, obtained in the first trimester of pregnancy. The genes are TRBV10-3 and TRBJ2-2, with D possibly matching TRBD1 (6 bases). The TCR was taken from a female donor in good health, enrolled as a control in a pregnancy study. The CDR3 DNA is TGTGCCATCAGTGAATGGGAACAGGGCACCGGGGAGCTGTTTTTT. This sequence encodes CAISEWEQGTGELFF.